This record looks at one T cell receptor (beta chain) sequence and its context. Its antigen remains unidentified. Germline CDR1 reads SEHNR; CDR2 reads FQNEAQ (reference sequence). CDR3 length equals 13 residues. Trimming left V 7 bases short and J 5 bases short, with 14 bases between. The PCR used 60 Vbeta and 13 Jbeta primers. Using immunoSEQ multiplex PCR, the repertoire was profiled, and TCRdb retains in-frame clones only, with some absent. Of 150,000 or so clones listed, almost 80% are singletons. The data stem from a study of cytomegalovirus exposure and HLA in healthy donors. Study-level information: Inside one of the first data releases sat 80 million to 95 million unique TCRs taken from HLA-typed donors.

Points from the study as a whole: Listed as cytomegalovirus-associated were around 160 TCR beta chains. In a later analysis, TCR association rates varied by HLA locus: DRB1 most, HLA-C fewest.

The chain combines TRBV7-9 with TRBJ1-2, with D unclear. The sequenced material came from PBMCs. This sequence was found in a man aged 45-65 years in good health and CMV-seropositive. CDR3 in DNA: TGTGCCAGCAACGATGCGGGCGGATATGGCTACACCTTC. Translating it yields CASNDAGGYGYTF.